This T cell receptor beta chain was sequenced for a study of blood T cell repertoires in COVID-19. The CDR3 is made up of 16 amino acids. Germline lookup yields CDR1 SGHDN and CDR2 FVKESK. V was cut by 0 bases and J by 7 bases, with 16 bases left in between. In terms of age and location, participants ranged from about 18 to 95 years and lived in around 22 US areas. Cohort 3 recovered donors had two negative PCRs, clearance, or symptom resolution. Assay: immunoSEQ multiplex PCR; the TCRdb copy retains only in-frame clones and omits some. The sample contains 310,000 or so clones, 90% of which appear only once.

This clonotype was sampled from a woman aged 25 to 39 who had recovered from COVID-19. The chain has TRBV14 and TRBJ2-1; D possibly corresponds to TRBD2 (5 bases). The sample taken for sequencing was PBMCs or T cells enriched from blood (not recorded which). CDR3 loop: CASSQERSRPGNEQFF. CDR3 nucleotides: TGTGCCAGCAGCCAAGAGCGGTCGAGGCCGGGGAATGAGCAGTTCTTC.